A selection of T cell receptor beta chains follows, all from one sample in a study of regulatory T cells in long-lasting Graves disease. TCRdb re-analysed the multiplex PCR reads in MiXCR, keeping a single row per CDR3 protein. This table has about 420,000 distinct CDR3 sequences, around 17% appearing once. These data are also associated with another study on T cells in Graves' hyperthyroidism and ophthalmopathy.

Sample: peripheral blood mononuclear cells (PBMCs), taken at new diagnosis, from a patient treated with antithyroid drugs. The receptor set was obtained from a woman between 18 and 29 years old with Graves disease. The conserved cysteine and the conserved F or W are not part of the CDR3 here.

j_gene: TRBJ2-7; v_gene: TRBV18; CDR3aa: ASSPQRVDEQY
j_gene: TRBJ2-5; v_gene: TRBV29-1; CDR3aa: SVELNGPLLTQY
j_gene: TRBJ2-1; v_gene: TRBV7-9; CDR3aa: ASSNSGRALTEQF
j_gene: TRBJ2-3; v_gene: TRBV11-2; CDR3aa: ASSYTTGTRVTSTDTQY
j_gene: TRBJ2-7; v_gene: TRBV28; CDR3aa: ASSFAPQAEQY
j_gene: TRBJ2-4; v_gene: TRBV10-2; CDR3aa: ASSDRTHGREWAKNIQY
j_gene: TRBJ1-5; v_gene: TRBV2; CDR3aa: ASSAWGNQPQH
j_gene: TRBJ2-7; v_gene: TRBV20-1; CDR3aa: SASPESYEQY
j_gene: TRBJ2-3; v_gene: TRBV6-1; CDR3aa: ASSEATGTDTQY
j_gene: TRBJ2-1; v_gene: TRBV4-3; CDR3aa: ASSQDHRVDIYNEQF
j_gene: TRBJ2-3; v_gene: TRBV5-4; CDR3aa: ASSLIGQGEDTQY
j_gene: TRBJ2-1; v_gene: TRBV20-1; CDR3aa: SAPFYRLRDNEQF
j_gene: TRBJ2-1; v_gene: TRBV24-1; CDR3aa: ATSGTSGRLDEQF
j_gene: TRBJ2-7; v_gene: TRBV6-2/TRBV6-3; CDR3aa: ASSYSIGRQLFSYEQY
j_gene: TRBJ2-7; v_gene: TRBV29-1; CDR3aa: SFGQNSYEQY
j_gene: TRBJ2-7; v_gene: TRBV20-1; CDR3aa: SARDRPGGTREQY
j_gene: TRBJ2-1; v_gene: TRBV20-1; CDR3aa: SAPREGQGRNEQF
j_gene: TRBJ2-1; v_gene: TRBV20-1; CDR3aa: SAPPSYNEQF
j_gene: TRBJ2-7; v_gene: TRBV5-6; CDR3aa: ASSETGIPTKQY
j_gene: TRBJ2-7; v_gene: TRBV11-3; CDR3aa: ASSFNRGGSGEQY
j_gene: TRBJ2-1; v_gene: TRBV7-3; CDR3aa: ASSFTGSPEQF
j_gene: TRBJ2-1; v_gene: TRBV10-1; CDR3aa: ASSESGGGLNEQL
j_gene: TRBJ2-7; v_gene: TRBV18; CDR3aa: ASSPGAEFPYEQY
j_gene: TRBJ2-3; v_gene: TRBV20-1; CDR3aa: SARDWLQALTDTQY
j_gene: TRBJ1-5; v_gene: TRBV12-3/TRBV12-4; CDR3aa: ASSFKNQPQH
j_gene: TRBJ1-4; v_gene: TRBV20-1; CDR3aa: SARDLGDRGREKLF
j_gene: TRBJ2-5; v_gene: TRBV14; CDR3aa: ASSQERHSQETQY
j_gene: TRBJ2-5; v_gene: TRBV28; CDR3aa: ASSSPRRLYQETQY
j_gene: TRBJ2-5; v_gene: TRBV3-1; CDR3aa: ASSQRDAETQY
j_gene: NA; v_gene: TRBV4-1; CDR3aa: ASSQGTSGSPYEQY
j_gene: TRBJ2-3; v_gene: TRBV7-2; CDR3aa: ASSFGAGNIDTQY
j_gene: TRBJ1-4; v_gene: TRBV5-1; CDR3aa: ASSLGQGKDEKLF
j_gene: TRBJ2-2; v_gene: TRBV15; CDR3aa: ATSREPNTGELF
j_gene: TRBJ1-5; v_gene: TRBV28; CDR3aa: ASKISRTGGNQPQH
j_gene: TRBJ2-1; v_gene: TRBV20-1; CDR3aa: SARDRPASGYNEQF
j_gene: TRBJ1-5; v_gene: TRBV18; CDR3aa: ASSPLPSVGADQPQH
j_gene: TRBJ2-5; v_gene: TRBV3-1; CDR3aa: ASSQGTGGETQY
j_gene: TRBJ2-3; v_gene: TRBV27; CDR3aa: ATTTGGLTDTQY
j_gene: TRBJ2-7; v_gene: TRBV4-1; CDR3aa: ASSQGRTGLYEQY
j_gene: TRBJ2-3; v_gene: TRBV9; CDR3aa: ASSDSGGGPDTQY
j_gene: TRBJ1-5; v_gene: TRBV20-1; CDR3aa: SARAHALQGSEPQH
j_gene: TRBJ1-5; v_gene: TRBV9; CDR3aa: ASSVGGDPFEPQH
j_gene: TRBJ1-5; v_gene: TRBV20-1; CDR3aa: SASRYNRDTQPQH
j_gene: TRBJ2-1; v_gene: TRBV6-4; CDR3aa: ASSDSTDSNEQF
j_gene: TRBJ2-2; v_gene: TRBV29-1; CDR3aa: SAAGLAGGLAGELF
j_gene: TRBJ2-1; v_gene: TRBV5-1; CDR3aa: ASSPLRTGFDEQF
j_gene: TRBJ2-7; v_gene: TRBV5-1; CDR3aa: ASSSLAGVGYEQY
j_gene: TRBJ2-1; v_gene: TRBV27; CDR3aa: ASSSGLSSYNEQF
j_gene: TRBJ1-1; v_gene: TRBV4-3; CDR3aa: ASSQGAGVWTEAF
j_gene: TRBJ1-2; v_gene: TRBV6-2/TRBV6-3; CDR3aa: ASSYSTLRKRDYGYT
j_gene: TRBJ1-5; v_gene: TRBV5-1; CDR3aa: ASTQSGGQPQH
j_gene: TRBJ1-1; v_gene: TRBV2; CDR3aa: ASNYRENTEAF
j_gene: TRBJ1-3; v_gene: TRBV15; CDR3aa: ATTRGQGNTIY
j_gene: TRBJ2-1; v_gene: TRBV6-2/TRBV6-3; CDR3aa: ASRWDVYNEQF
j_gene: TRBJ2-3; v_gene: TRBV13; CDR3aa: ASSLGGTVTRTDTQY
j_gene: TRBJ1-5; v_gene: TRBV29-1; CDR3aa: SVVVPDSNQPQH
j_gene: TRBJ1-4; v_gene: TRBV5-4; CDR3aa: ASSPRIGQGEKLF
j_gene: TRBJ2-2; v_gene: TRBV28; CDR3aa: ASSHLADNTGELF
j_gene: TRBJ1-5; v_gene: TRBV6-1; CDR3aa: ASSSGGRSNQPQH